This T cell receptor beta chain was identified in a study of shared clonotypes between healthy human individuals. The germline gives CDR1 MNHNS, CDR2 SASEGT. This CDR3 is 14 amino acids long. The ends were cut back, 8 bases at V and 1 base at J, with 15 bases in the middle. Assay: immunoSEQ multiplex PCR; the TCRdb copy retains only in-frame clones and omits some. The sample carries roughly 1.5 million clones, roughly 98% recorded once. The chain has TRBV6-1 and TRBJ2-7; perhaps TRBD1 as D (7 bases). The TCR originated in a man aged 25-45 years in good health. Sequences were obtained from naive CD4+ T cells sorted from blood. Subset given: CD45RA+ positively selected. CDR3 sequence (DNA): TGTGCCAGCCAGAAGACAGGGACTTCCTACGAGCAGTACTTC. Amino acids: CASQKTGTSYEQYF.